This TCR beta chain was sequenced during a study of identifying expanded T cells in peripheral blood. TCRdb's copy holds only in-frame clones and misses some; the assay was immunoSEQ multiplex PCR. The sample lists tens of thousands of clones; 84% were seen once. Points from the study as a whole: Technical replicates showed around 1.2 changed clones; two weeks roughly 16; four weeks 19. Across healthy donors, higher total template counts meant significantly greater two-week count variance.

As for this clone: Its target is not known.

V was cut by 4 bases and J by 5 bases, with 16 bases left in between. The length of the CDR3 is 14 residues. Per the germline V gene, CDR1 is SGHRS and CDR2 is YFSETQ. Sequenced input: blood. The chain employs TRBV5-1 and TRBJ2-7, with D perhaps assigned TRBD1 or TRBD2 (6 bases each). The clonotype originates from a person aged 18 to 75 in good health. The chain's CDR3 is CASSRGGFGHEQYF. CDR3 sequence (DNA): TGCGCCAGCAGCCGAGGGGGGTTTGGACACGAGCAGTACTTC.